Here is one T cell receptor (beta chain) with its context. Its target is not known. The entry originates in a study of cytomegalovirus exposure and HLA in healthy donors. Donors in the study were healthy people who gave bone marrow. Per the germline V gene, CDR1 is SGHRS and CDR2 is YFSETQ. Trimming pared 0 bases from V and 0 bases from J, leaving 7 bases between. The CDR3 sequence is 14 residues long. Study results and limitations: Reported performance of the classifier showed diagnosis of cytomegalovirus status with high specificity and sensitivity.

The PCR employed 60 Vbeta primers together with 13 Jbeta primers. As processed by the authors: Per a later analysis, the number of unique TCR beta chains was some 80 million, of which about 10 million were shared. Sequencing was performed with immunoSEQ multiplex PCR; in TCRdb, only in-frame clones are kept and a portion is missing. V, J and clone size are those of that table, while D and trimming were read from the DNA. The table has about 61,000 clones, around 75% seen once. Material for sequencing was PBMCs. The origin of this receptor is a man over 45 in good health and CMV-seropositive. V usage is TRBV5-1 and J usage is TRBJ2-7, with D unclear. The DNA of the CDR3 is TGCGCCAGCAGCTTGGGACTGCGCTCCTACGAGCAGTACTTC. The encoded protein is CASSLGLRSYEQYF.